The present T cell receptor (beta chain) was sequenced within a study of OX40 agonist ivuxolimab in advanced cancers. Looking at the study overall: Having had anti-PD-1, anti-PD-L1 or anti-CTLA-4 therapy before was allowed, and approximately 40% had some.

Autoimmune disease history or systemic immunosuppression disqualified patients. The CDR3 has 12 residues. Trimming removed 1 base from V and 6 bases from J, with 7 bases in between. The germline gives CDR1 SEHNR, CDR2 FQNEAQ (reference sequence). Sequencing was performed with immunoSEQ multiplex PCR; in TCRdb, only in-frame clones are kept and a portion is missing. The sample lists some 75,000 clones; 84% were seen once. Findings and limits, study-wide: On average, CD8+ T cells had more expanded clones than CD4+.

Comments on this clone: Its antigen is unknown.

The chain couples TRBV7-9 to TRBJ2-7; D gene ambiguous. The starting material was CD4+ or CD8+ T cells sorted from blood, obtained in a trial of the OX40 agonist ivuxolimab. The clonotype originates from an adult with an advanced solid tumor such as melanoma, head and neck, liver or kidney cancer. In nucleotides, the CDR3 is TGTGCCAGCAGCTTAGTTAGAGGCGAGCAGTACTTC. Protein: CASSLVRGEQYF.